The 8 T cell receptor beta chains listed next were all sequenced from one sample in a study of blood T cell repertoires in COVID-19. Libraries were prepared by immunoSEQ multiplex PCR; TCRdb keeps only in-frame clonotypes and omits some of them. The sample gives about 120,000 clones, approximately 70% of which show up once; around 0.9% is in the top ten. Sequencing used peripheral blood. Receptors were obtained from a human donor with acute or convalescent COVID-19. The donor label of this sample is uncertain.

The rearrangement links TRBV5-1 to TRBJ2-3; the match to TRBD2 covers 9 bases. Losses at the gene ends were 4 bases for V and 5 bases for J; bases not matched to a gene: 14. The length of the CDR3 is 17 residues. Looked up from germline, CDR1 is SGHRS and CDR2 is YFSETQ. The CDR3 protein is CASSQDFGLAILDTQYF. In nucleotides, the CDR3 is TGCGCCAGCAGCCAAGACTTTGGACTAGCGATTTTAGATACGCAGTATTTT. Looking up the rest from reference TRBV5-1 and TRBJ2-3 gives the full variable domain: KAGVTQTPRYLIKTRGQQVTLSCSPISGHRSVSWYQQTPGQGLQFLFEYFSETQRNKGNFPGRFSGRQFSNSRSEMNVSTLELGDSALYLCASSQDFGLAILDTQYFGPGTRLTVL.

The V gene is TRBV3-1 (or the pseudogene TRBV3-2), the J gene TRBJ1-1; 7 nucleotides align to TRBD1. The ends lost 6 bases at V and 5 bases at J; junction bases unmatched: 9. The CDR3 consists of 14 residues. Germline CDR1 and CDR2: LGHDT and YNNKEL (reference sequence). Written as DNA, the CDR3 is TGTGCCAGCAGTAGAGACAGGGTGGGGACTGAAGCTTTCTTT. Its protein product is CASSRDRVGTEAFF.

V and J are TRBV21-1 and TRBJ2-7; the table's D call, TRBD1, has no DNA check behind it. TRBV21-1 is assigned pseudogene status. The CDR3 is made up of 14 amino acids. CDR3 sequence (DNA): TGTGCCAGCAGCTTTCAGACAGGGCTCTACGAGCAGTACGTC. Protein sequence: CASSFQTGLYEQYV.

This clone was seen only once. The chain carries TRBV2 and TRBJ2-7; the match to TRBD2 covers 13 bases. The V segment lost 8 bases and the J segment 4 bases; nucleotides outside the gene matches: 5. CDR1 is SNHLY and CDR2 is FYNNEI in the germline V gene. The CDR3 contains 14 residues. The CDR3 bases are TGTGCCAGCTCGAGGGGACTAGCGGGGTACGAGCAGTACTTC. Its translation is CASSRGLAGYEQYF.

The chain carries TRBV12-5 and TRBJ2-1; tentatively, D is TRBD2 (6 bases). From germline, CDR1 is LGHNT and CDR2 FRNRAP. The CDR3 length is 15 residues. V shed 5 bases and J shed 0 bases, with 11 bases lying between them. The CDR3 DNA reads as TGTGCTAGTGGTACGGGACTTGGCTCCTACAATGAGCAGTTCTTC. As protein: CASGTGLGSYNEQFF. Full variable domain (missing parts from reference TRBV12-5 and TRBJ2-1): DARVTQTPRHKVTEMGQEVTMRCQPILGHNTVFWYRQTMMQGLELLAYFRNRAPLDDSGMPKDRFSAEMPDATLATLKIQPSEPRDSAVYFCASGTGLGSYNEQFFGPGTRLTVL.

This clone was detected only once. This rearrangement joins TRBV4-1 to TRBJ2-7, with 7 bases lining up with TRBD2. CDR1 and CDR2 (germline): MGHRA, YSYEKL. V trimming: 4 bases; J trimming: 2 bases; junction bases outside the gene matches: 14. This CDR3 is built from 17 residues. The CDR3 bases are TGCGCCAGCAGCCCCGTTGTCTTAAGCGGGGTTGCCTACGAGCAGTACTTC. This gives the protein CASSPVVLSGVAYEQYF.

The gene calls are TRBV7-3 and TRBJ2-1; a weak D match, TRBD1 (6 bases). The CDR3 sequence is 15 residues long. V was shortened by 6 bases and J by 0 bases, with 12 bases between the two germline ends. CDR1 SGHTA and CDR2 FQGTGA come from the germline V gene. The CDR3 sequence: CASSPGTLSYNEQFF. The CDR3 DNA sequence: TGTGCCAGCAGTCCCGGGACACTCTCCTACAATGAGCAGTTCTTC.

This clone has just a few counts. The rearrangement uses TRBV6-5 and TRBJ2-3, with 13 positions matching TRBD2. This CDR3 region has 15 residues. Trimming removed 7 bases from V and 5 bases from J; junction bases left unmatched: 6. The germline V gene has CDR1 MNHEY and CDR2 SVGAGI. The CDR3 protein is CASITSGGAGDTQYF. For the CDR3, the DNA is TGTGCCAGCATAACTAGCGGGGGGGCTGGAGATACGCAGTATTTT.